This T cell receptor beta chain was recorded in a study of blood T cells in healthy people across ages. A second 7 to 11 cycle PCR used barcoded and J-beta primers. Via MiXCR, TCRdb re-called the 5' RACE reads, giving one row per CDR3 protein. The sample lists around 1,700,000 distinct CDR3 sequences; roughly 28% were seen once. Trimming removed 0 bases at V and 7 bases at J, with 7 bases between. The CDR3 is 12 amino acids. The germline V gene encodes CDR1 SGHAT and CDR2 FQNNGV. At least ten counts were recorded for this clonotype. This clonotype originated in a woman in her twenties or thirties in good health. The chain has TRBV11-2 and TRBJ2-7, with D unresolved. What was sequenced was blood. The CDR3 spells CASSLEWAEQYF. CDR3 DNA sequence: TGTGCCAGCAGCTTAGAGTGGGCGGAGCAGTACTTC.